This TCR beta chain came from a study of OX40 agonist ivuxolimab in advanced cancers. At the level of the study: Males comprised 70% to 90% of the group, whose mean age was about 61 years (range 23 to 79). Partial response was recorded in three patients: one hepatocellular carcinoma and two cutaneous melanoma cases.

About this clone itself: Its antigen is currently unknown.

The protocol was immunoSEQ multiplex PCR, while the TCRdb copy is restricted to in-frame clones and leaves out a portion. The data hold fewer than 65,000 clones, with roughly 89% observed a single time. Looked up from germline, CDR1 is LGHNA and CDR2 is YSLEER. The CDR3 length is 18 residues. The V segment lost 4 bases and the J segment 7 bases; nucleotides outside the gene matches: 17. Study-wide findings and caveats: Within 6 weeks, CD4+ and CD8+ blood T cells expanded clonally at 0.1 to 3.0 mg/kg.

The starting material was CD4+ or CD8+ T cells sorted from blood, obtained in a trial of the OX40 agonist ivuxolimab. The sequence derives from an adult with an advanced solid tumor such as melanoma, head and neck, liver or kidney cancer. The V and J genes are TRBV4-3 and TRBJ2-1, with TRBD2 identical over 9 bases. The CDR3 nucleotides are TGCGCCAGCAGCCTATTTGTAACCGGGACTAGCTTTCGGAATGAGCAGTTCTTC. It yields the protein CASSLFVTGTSFRNEQFF.